This T cell receptor (beta chain) is drawn from a study of cytomegalovirus exposure and HLA in healthy donors. CDR3 length: 14 amino acids. V was clipped by 4 bases and J by 6 bases; unmatched bases: 8. Germline V gene sequence: CDR1 SGHRS, CDR2 YFSETQ. Researchers ran the PCR with 60 Vbeta and 13 Jbeta primers. Profiled with immunoSEQ multiplex PCR; TCRdb holds only in-frame clones, not every one. The table includes roughly 130,000 clones, 75% to 90% detected once. Source material: PBMCs. The TCR was taken from a man aged 30-40 years in good health and CMV-seronegative. V and J are TRBV5-1 and TRBJ2-3; 7 bases fit TRBD2. The CDR3 sequence is CASSAGEGRDTQYF. Here the CDR3 DNA reads TGCGCCAGCAGCGCCGGGGAGGGGAGGGATACGCAGTATTTT.